These 3 T cell receptor beta chains were all obtained from the same sample, sequenced in a study of molecular identifiers for immune sequencing clone quantification. TCRdb passed the PCR reads through MiXCR, listing each CDR3 protein once. Of approximately 590,000 distinct CDR3 sequences listed, about 25% are singletons. Sequencing was performed on naive CD8+ T cells from blood, with Jurkat cell RNA spiked in. Documented subset: FACS-sorted CD8+CD4-CCR7+CD45RA+ naive T cells. The receptors stem from a human donor in good health. Some libraries in this study had Jurkat cell RNA spiked in.

In its sample, this clonotype was seen a few times. This chain joins TRBV12-3 or TRBV12-4 and TRBJ2-1; TRBD2 is a possible D gene (6 bases). The CDR3 covers 11 residues. Trimming stripped 8 bases from V and 9 bases from J, with 11 bases between. As DNA, the CDR3 is TGTGCCAGCGGGAGGTTACCTGAGCAGTTCTTC. It specifies CASGRLPEQFF.

Note on this clonotype: A much larger clone sits a single nucleotide away, making a read error possible. The chain recombines TRBV4-3 with TRBJ2-7; D possibly corresponds to TRBD1 (5 bases). CDR1 LGHNA and CDR2 YSLEER come from the germline V gene. CDR3 length: 13 residues. The CDR3 here is CASSQTTAHERYF. CDR3 DNA: TGCGCCAGCAGCCAAACGACAGCCCACGAGCGGTACTTC.

As concerns this clonotype: This clone may be a read error of a much larger clone one base away. The CDR3 DNA reads as TGTGCCAGCAGTACCCGACAGGGAGCGAACACCGGGGAGCTGTTTTTT. Its protein is CASSTRQGANTGELFF. The chain combines TRBV12-3 or TRBV12-4 with TRBJ2-2; 7 bases are shared with TRBD1. The CDR3 has 16 amino acids. With V trimmed by 5 bases and J by 0 bases, 6 bases remained unmatched.